This TCR beta chain emerged from a study of blood T cell repertoires in COVID-19. For the study at large: Sites across the United States, Italy and Spain contributed samples from acute and convalescent COVID-19. T cells, B-cell-depleted T cells, or PBMCs provided the cDNA or gDNA that served as material.

This CDR3 contains 12 residues. The V gene lost 8 bases and the J gene lost 4 bases, with 9 bases spanning the gap. Germline V gene lookup returns CDR1 MGHDK and CDR2 SYGVNS. In the original workflow: Researchers report that nucleated cell counts were estimated from reference gene primer amplification. Data came from immunoSEQ multiplex PCR; TCRdb stores just in-frame clones and leaves some out. Clonal size and the V and J genes are those of that table, whereas D and trimming came from the DNA. Altogether about half a million clones are present, 70% to 90% being singletons, with the ten largest covering approximately 3%.

V and J are TRBV25-1 and TRBJ2-1; a weak D match, TRBD2 (6 bases). The sequenced sample consisted of peripheral blood. This clonotype was obtained from a human donor in a cohort sampled during active COVID-19. Here the CDR3 DNA reads TGTGCCAGCTCAGCGGGTTACAATGAGCAGTTCTTC. Translating gives CASSAGYNEQFF.